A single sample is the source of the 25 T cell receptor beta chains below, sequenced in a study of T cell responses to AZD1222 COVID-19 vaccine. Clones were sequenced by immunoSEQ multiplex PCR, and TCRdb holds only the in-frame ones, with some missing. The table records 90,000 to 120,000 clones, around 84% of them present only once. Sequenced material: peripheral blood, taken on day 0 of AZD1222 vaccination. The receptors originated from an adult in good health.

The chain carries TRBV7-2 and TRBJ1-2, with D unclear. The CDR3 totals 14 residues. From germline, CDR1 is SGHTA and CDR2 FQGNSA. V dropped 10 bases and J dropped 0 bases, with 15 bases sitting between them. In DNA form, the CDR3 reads TGTGCCACCGAGTCCCTCCAGACTAACTATGGCTACACCTTC. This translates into CATESLQTNYGYTF.

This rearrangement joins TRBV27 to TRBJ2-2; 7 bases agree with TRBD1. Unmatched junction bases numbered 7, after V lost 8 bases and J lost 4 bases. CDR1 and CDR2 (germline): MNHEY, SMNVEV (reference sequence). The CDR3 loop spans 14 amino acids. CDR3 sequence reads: CASRSQGTTGELFF. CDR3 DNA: TGTGCCAGCCGATCACAGGGGACCACCGGGGAGCTGTTTTTT.

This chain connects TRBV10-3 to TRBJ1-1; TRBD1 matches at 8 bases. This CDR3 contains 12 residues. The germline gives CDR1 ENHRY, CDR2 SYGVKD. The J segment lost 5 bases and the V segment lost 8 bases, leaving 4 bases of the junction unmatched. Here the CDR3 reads CAIQGAGTEAFF. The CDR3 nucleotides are TGTGCCATCCAGGGGGCCGGAACTGAAGCTTTCTTT.

CDR3 amino acids: CASSLGSGFRQPQHF. The CDR3 DNA reads TGTGCCAGCAGTTTAGGGTCGGGGTTCAGGCAGCCCCAGCATTTT. The chain employs TRBV28 and TRBJ1-5; no definite D call. V lost 2 bases and J lost 7, with 15 bases in between. The CDR3 contains 15 residues. Per the germline V gene, CDR1 is MDHEN and CDR2 is SYDVKM.

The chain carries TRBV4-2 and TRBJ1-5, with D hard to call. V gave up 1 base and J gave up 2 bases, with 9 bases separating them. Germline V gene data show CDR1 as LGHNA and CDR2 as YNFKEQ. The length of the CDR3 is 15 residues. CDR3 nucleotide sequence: TGTGCCAGCAGCCAAGCTACGGAAGGCAATCAGCCCCAGCATTTT. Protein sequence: CASSQATEGNQPQHF.

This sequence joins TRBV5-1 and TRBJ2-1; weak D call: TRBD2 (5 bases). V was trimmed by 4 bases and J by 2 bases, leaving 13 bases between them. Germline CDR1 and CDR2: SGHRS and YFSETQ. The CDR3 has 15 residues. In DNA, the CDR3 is TGCGCCAGCAGCCCCGAGGACTCCACCTACAATGAGCAGTTCTTC. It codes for CASSPEDSTYNEQFF. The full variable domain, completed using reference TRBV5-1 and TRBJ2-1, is KAGVTQTPRYLIKTRGQQVTLSCSPISGHRSVSWYQQTPGQGLQFLFEYFSETQRNKGNFPGRFSGRQFSNSRSEMNVSTLELGDSALYLCASSPEDSTYNEQFFGPGTRLTVL.

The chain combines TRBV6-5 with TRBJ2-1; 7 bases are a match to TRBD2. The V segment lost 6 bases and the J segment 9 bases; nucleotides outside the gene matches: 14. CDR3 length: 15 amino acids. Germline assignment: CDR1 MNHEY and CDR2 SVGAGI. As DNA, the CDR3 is TGTGCCAGCAGGCTCGTCGGGACTATGAATCCTGAGCAGTTCTTC. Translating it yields CASRLVGTMNPEQFF.

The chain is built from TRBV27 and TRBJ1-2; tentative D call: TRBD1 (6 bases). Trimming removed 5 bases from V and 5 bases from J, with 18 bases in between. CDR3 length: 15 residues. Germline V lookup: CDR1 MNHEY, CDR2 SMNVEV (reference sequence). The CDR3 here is CASSKDSPRGYGYTF. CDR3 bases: TGTGCCAGCAGTAAGGACAGCCCCCGGGGTTATGGCTACACCTTC.

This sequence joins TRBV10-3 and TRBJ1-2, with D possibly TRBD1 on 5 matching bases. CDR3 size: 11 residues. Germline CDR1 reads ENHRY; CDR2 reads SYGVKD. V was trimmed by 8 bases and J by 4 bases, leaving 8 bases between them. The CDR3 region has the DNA TGTGCCATCGGAGGGACCTATGGCTACACCTTC. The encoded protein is CAIGGTYGYTF.

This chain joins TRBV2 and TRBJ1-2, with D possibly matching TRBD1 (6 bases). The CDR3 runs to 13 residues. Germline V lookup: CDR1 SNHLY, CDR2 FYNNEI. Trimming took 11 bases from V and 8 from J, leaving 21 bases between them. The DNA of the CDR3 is TGTGCCGGCCAACAGGGCCAGCAGGTGGGCTACACCTTC. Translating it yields CAGQQGQQVGYTF.

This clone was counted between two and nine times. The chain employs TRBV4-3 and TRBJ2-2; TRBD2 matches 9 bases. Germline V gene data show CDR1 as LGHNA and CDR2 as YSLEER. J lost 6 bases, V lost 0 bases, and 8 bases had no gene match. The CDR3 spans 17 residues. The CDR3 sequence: CASSQDLGTSSPGELFF. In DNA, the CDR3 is TGCGCCAGCAGCCAAGATCTGGGGACTAGCTCCCCCGGGGAGCTGTTTTTT.

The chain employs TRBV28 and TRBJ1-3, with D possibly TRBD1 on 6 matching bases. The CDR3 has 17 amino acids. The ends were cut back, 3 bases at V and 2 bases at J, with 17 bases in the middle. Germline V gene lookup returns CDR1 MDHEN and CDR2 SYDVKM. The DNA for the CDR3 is TGTGCCAGCAGTTTCGCGACACAGGGAGCCCCTGGAAACACCATATATTTT. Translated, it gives CASSFATQGAPGNTIYF. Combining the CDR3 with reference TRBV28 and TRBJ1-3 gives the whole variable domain DVKVTQSSRYLVKRTGEKVFLECVQDMDHENMFWYRQDPGLGLRLIYFSYDVKMKEKGDIPEGYSVSREKKERFSLILESASTNQTSMYLCASSFATQGAPGNTIYFGEGSWLTVV.

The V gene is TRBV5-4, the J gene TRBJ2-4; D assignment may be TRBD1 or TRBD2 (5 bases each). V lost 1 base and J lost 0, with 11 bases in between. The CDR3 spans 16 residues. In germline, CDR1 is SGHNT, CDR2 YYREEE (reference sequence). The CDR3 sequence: CASSLPGTGAKNIQYF. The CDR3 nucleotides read TGTGCCAGCAGCTTGCCCGGGACGGGAGCCAAAAACATTCAGTACTTC.

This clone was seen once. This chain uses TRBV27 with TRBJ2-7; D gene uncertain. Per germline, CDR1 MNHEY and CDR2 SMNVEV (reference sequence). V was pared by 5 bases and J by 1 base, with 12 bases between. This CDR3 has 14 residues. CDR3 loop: CASSGQWDSYEQYF. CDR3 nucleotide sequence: TGTGCCAGCAGTGGCCAATGGGATTCCTACGAGCAGTACTTC.

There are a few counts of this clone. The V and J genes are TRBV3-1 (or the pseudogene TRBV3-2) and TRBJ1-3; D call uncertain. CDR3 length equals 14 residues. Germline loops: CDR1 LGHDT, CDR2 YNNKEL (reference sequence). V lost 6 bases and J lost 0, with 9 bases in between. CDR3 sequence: CASRTASSGNTIYF. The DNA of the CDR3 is TGTGCCAGCAGAACTGCCAGCTCTGGAAACACCATATATTTT.

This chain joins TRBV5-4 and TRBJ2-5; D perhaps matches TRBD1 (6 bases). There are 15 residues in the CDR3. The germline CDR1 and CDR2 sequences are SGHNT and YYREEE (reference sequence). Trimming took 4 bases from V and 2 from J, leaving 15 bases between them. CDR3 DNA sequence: TGTGCCAGCAGCGACACAGGGCCCTCTCAAGAGACCCAGTACTTC. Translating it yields CASSDTGPSQETQYF.

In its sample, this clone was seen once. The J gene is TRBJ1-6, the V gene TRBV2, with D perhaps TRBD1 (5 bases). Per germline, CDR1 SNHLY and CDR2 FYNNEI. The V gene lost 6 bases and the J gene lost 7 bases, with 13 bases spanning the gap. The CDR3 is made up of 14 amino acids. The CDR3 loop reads CASSFGRGNSPLHF. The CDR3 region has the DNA TGTGCCAGCAGCTTTGGACGGGGGAATTCACCCCTCCACTTT. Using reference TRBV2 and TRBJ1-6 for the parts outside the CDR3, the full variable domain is EPEVTQTPSHQVTQMGQEVILRCVPISNHLYFYWYRQILGQKVEFLVSFYNNEISEKSEIFDDQFSVERPDGSNFTLKIRSTKLEDSAMYFCASSFGRGNSPLHFGNGTRLTVT.

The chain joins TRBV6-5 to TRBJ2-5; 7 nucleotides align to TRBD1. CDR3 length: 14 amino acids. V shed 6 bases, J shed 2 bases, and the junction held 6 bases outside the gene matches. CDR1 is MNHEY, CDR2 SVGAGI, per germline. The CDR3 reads CASRWTGKQETQYF. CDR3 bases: TGTGCCAGCAGATGGACAGGAAAGCAAGAGACCCAGTACTTC.

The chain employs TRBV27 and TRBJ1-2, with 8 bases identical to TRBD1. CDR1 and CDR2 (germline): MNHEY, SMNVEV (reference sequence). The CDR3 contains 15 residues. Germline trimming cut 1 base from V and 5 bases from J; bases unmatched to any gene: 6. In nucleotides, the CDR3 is TGTGCCAGCAGTTTATTAACAGGGGGAGGTTATGGCTACACCTTC. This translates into CASSLLTGGGYGYTF.

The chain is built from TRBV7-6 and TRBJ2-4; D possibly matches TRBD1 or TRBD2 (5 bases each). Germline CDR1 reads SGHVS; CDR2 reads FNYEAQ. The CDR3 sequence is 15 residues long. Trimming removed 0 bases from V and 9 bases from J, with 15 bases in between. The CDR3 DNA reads TGTGCCAGCAGCTTAGCGGCAGGGAGAGTTGGCATTCAGTACTTC. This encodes CASSLAAGRVGIQYF. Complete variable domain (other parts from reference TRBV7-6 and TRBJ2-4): GAGVSQSPRYKVTKRGQDVALRCDPISGHVSLYWYRQALGQGPEFLTYFNYEAQQDKSGLPNDRFSAERPEGSISTLTIQRTEQRDSAMYRCASSLAAGRVGIQYFGAGTRLSVL.

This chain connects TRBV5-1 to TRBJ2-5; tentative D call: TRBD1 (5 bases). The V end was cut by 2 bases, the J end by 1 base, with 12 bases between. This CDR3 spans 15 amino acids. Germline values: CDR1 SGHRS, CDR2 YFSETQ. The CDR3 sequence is CASSFTSGIQETQYF. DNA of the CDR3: TGCGCCAGCAGCTTTACCTCAGGGATCCAAGAGACCCAGTACTTC.

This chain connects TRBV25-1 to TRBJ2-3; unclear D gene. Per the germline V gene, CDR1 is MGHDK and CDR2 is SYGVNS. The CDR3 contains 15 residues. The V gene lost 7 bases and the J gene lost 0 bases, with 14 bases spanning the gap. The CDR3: CASTQYEQSTDTQYF. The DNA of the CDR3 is TGTGCCAGCACCCAATATGAACAGAGCACAGATACGCAGTATTTT.

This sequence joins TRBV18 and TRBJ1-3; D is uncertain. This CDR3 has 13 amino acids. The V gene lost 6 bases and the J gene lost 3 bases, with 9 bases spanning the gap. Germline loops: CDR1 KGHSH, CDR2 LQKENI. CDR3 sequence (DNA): TGTGCCAGCTCCAGTGGGGATGGAAACACCATATATTTT. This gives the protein CASSSGDGNTIYF. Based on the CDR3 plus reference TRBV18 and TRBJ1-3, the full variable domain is NAGVMQNPRHLVRRRGQEARLRCSPMKGHSHVYWYRQLPEEGLKFMVYLQKENIIDESGMPKERFSAEFPKEGPSILRIQQVVRGDSAAYFCASSSGDGNTIYFGEGSWLTVV.

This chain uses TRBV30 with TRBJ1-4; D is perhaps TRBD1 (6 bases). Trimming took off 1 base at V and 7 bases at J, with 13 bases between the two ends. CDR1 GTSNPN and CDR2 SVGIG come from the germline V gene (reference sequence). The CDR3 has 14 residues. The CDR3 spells CAWSDRVPSEKLFF. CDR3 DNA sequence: TGTGCCTGGAGTGACAGGGTTCCGTCTGAAAAACTGTTTTTT.

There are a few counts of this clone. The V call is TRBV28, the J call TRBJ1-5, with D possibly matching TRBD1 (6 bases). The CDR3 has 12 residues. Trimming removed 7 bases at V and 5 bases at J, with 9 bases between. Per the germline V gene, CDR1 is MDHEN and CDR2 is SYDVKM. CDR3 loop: CASTTGYQPQHF. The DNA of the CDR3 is TGTGCCAGCACTACAGGGTATCAGCCCCAGCATTTT.